These T cell receptor beta chains were read from a single sample in a study of cytomegalovirus exposure and HLA in healthy donors. Clones were sequenced by immunoSEQ multiplex PCR, and TCRdb holds only the in-frame ones, with some missing. The table includes tens of thousands of clones, approximately 90% detected once. The material sequenced was PBMCs. The source is a man aged 18 to 30 in good health and CMV-seronegative. Both conserved end residues are part of each CDR3. D genes are given only for firm matches.

v_call	d_call	j_call	cdr3_nt	cdr3_aa
TRBV6-1	TRBD2	TRBJ2-7	TGTGCCAGCAAAGGACTAGCGGGCTCCTACGAGCAGTACTTC	CASKGLAGSYEQYF
TRBV27	-	TRBJ1-2	TGTGCCAGCACTCTTAAAGGGGGAAACTATGGCTACACCTTC	CASTLKGGNYGYTF
TRBV27	TRBD2	TRBJ2-1	TGTGCCAGCAGTTGGAGCGGGAGAGGTCCAATGGGGCAGTTCTTC	CASSWSGRGPMGQFF
TRBV4-2	-	TRBJ1-1	TGTGCCAGCAGCCAAGACGGGACAAGGGTAGGCACTGAAGCTTTCTTT	CASSQDGTRVGTEAFF
TRBV4-3	-	TRBJ2-1	TGCGCCAGCAGCCAAGAGATGCGGGCTGGTAAATACAATGAGCAGTTCTTC	CASSQEMRAGKYNEQFF
TRBV7-2	TRBD2	TRBJ2-7	TGTGCCAGCAGCCTCAGACTAGCCAACTCCTACGAGCAGTACTTC	CASSLRLANSYEQYF
TRBV5-5	-	TRBJ2-7	TGTGCCAGCAGCTTATCCGGGACTCCCTACGAGCAGTACTTC	CASSLSGTPYEQYF
TRBV25-1	TRBD2	TRBJ2-7	TGTGCCAGCTCAACGCGGGAGGGCGGTGACGAGCAGTACTTC	CASSTREGGDEQYF
TRBV11-1	TRBD1	TRBJ2-6	TGTGCCAGCAGCCCGGGACAGGGGGCAAGCGGGGCCAACGTCCTGACTTTC	CASSPGQGASGANVLTF
TRBV6-5	TRBD1	TRBJ1-5	TGTGCCAGCAGTTTACAGGGGGAAAGTCAGCCCCAGCATTTT	CASSLQGESQPQHF
TRBV6-6	TRBD2	TRBJ2-7	TGTGCCAGCAGTTACTCCCTCAGCGGGACGGCCTACGAGCAGTACTTC	CASSYSLSGTAYEQYF
TRBV6-5	-	TRBJ2-7	TGTGCCAGCCATACCGCGGACACTCGCTCCTACGAGCAGTACTTC	CASHTADTRSYEQYF
TRBV27	TRBD2	TRBJ2-1	TGTGCCAGCAGTCCCCGGACTAGCGGGAGGTCCTACAATGAGCAGTTCTTC	CASSPRTSGRSYNEQFF